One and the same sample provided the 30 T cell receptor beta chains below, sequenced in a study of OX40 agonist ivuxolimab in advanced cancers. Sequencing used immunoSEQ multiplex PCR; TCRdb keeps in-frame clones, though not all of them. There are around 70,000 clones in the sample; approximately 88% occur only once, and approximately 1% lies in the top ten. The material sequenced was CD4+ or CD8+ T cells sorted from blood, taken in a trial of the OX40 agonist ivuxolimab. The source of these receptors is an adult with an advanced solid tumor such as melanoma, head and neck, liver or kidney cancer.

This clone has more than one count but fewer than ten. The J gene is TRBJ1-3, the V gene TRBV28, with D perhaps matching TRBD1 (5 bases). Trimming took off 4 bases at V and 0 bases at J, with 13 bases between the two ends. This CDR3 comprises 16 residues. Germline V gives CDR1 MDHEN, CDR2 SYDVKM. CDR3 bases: TGTGCCAGCAGTTCCGGGGGGGGAGTCTCTGGAAACACCATATATTTT. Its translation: CASSSGGGVSGNTIYF.

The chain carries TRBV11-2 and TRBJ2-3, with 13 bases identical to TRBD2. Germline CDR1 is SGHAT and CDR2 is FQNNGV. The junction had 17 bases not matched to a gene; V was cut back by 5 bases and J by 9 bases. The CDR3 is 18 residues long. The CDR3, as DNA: TGTGCCAGCAGCCCGAACGGACTAGCGGGAGCCTTCCCTTCAACGCAGTATTTT. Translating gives CASSPNGLAGAFPSTQYF. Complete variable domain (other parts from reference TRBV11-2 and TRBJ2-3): EAGVAQSPRYKIIEKRQSVAFWCNPISGHATLYWYQQILGQGPKLLIQFQNNGVVDDSQLPKDRFSAERLKGVDSTLKIQPAKLEDSAVYLCASSPNGLAGAFPSTQYFGPGTRLTVL.

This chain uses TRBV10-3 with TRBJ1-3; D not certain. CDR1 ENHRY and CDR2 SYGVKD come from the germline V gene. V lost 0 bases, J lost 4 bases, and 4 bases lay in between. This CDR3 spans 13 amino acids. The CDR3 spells CAISESAGNTIYF. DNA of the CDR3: TGTGCCATCAGTGAGTCTGCCGGAAACACCATATATTTT.

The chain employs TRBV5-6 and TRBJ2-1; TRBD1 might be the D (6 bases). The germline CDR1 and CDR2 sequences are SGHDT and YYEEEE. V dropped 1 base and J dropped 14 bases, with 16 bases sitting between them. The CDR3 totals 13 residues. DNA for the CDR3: TGTGCCAGCAGCTTGAAGGACAGAGCATCAGAGTTCTTC. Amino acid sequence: CASSLKDRASEFF.

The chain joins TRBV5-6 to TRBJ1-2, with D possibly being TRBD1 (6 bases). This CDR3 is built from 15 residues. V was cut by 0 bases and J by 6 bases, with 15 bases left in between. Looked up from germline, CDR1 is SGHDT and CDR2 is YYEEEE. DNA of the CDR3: TGTGCCAGCAGCTTGGTGGGGGCGCGTGATAATGGCTACACCTTC. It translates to CASSLVGARDNGYTF.

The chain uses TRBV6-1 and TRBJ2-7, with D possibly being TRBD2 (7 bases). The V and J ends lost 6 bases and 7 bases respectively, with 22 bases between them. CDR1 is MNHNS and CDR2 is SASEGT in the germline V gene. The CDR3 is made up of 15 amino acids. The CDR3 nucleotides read TGTGCCAGCAGCGGAGGGGGGGCGGGAGCAGGGGAGCAGTACTTC. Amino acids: CASSGGGAGAGEQYF.

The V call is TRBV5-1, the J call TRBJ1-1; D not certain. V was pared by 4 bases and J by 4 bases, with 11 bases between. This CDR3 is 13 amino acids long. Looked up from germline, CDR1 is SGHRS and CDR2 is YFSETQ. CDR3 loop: CASSQLEVTEAFF. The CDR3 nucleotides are TGCGCCAGCAGCCAACTTGAAGTCACTGAAGCTTTCTTT.

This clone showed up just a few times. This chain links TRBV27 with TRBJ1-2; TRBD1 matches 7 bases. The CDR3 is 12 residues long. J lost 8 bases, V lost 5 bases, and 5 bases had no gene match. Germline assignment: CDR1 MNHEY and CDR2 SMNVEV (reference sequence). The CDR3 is CASSTGATGYTF. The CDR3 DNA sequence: TGTGCCAGCAGTACAGGGGCGACGGGCTACACCTTC.

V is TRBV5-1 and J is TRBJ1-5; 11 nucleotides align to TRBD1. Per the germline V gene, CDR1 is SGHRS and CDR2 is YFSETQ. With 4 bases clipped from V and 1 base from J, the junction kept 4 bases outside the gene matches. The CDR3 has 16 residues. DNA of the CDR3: TGCGCCAGCAGCCGCGGGACAGGGGGAAGCAATCAGCCCCAGCATTTT. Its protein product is CASSRGTGGSNQPQHF.

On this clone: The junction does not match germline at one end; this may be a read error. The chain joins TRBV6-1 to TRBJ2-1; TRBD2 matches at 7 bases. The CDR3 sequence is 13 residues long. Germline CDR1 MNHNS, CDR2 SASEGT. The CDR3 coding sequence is TGTGCCAGCAAGGTGGGAGGGTACACTGAGCAGTTCTTC. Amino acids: CASKVGGYTEQFF.

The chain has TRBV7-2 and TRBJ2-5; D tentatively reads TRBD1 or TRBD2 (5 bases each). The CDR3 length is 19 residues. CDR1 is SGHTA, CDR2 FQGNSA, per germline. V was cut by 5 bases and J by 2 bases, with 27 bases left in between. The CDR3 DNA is TGTGCCAGCAGCCCCGAGTACCTCGGGGCTCGCGATCTACAAGAGACCCAGTACTTC. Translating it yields CASSPEYLGARDLQETQYF.

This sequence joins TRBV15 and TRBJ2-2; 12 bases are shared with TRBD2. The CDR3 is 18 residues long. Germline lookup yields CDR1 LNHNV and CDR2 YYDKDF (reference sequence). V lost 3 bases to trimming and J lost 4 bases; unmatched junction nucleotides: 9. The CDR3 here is CATSRRLAGGRTTGELFF. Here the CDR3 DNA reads TGTGCCACCAGCAGGAGGCTAGCGGGAGGGAGGACCACCGGGGAGCTGTTTTTT. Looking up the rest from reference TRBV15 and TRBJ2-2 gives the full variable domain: DAMVIQNPRYQVTQFGKPVTLSCSQTLNHNVMYWYQQKSSQAPKLLFHYYDKDFNNEADTPDNFQSRRPNTSFCFLDIRSPGLGDTAMYLCATSRRLAGGRTTGELFFGEGSRLTVL.

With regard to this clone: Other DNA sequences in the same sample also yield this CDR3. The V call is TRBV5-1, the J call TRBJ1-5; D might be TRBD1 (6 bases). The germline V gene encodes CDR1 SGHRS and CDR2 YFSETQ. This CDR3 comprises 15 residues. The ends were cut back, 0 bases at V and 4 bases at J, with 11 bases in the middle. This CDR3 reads CASSLEGQGNQPQHF. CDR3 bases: TGCGCCAGCAGCTTGGAGGGTCAGGGGAATCAGCCCCAGCATTTT. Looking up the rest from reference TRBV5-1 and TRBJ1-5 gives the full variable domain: KAGVTQTPRYLIKTRGQQVTLSCSPISGHRSVSWYQQTPGQGLQFLFEYFSETQRNKGNFPGRFSGRQFSNSRSEMNVSTLELGDSALYLCASSLEGQGNQPQHFGDGTRLSIL.

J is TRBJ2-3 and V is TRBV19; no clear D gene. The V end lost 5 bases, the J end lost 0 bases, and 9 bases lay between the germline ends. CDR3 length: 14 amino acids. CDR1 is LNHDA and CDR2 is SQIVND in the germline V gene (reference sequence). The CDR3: CASSLSYSTDTQYF. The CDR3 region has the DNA TGTGCCAGTAGTCTATCATACAGCACAGATACGCAGTATTTT.

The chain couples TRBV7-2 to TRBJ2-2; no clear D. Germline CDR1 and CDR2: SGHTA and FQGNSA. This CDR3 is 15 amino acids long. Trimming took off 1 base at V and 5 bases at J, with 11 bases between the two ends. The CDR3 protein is CASSLGGKQTGELFF. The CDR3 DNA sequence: TGTGCCAGCAGCTTAGGCGGCAAGCAGACCGGGGAGCTGTTTTTT. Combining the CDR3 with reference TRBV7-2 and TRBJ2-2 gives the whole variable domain GAGVSQSPSNKVTEKGKDVELRCDPISGHTALYWYRQSLGQGLEFLIYFQGNSAPDKSGLPSDRFSAERTGGSVSTLTIQRTQQEDSAVYLCASSLGGKQTGELFFGEGSRLTVL.

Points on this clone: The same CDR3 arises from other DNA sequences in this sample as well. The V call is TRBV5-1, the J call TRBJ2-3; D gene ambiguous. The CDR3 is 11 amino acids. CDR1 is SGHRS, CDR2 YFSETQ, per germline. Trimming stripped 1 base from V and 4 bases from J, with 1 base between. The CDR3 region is CASSLSDTQYF. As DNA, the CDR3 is TGCGCCAGCAGCTTGTCAGATACGCAGTATTTT. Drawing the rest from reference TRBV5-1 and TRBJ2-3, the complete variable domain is KAGVTQTPRYLIKTRGQQVTLSCSPISGHRSVSWYQQTPGQGLQFLFEYFSETQRNKGNFPGRFSGRQFSNSRSEMNVSTLELGDSALYLCASSLSDTQYFGPGTRLTVL.

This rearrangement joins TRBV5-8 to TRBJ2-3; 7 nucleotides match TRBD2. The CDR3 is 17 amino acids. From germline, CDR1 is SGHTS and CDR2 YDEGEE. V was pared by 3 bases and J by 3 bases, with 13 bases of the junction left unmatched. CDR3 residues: CASSSGGRGDGTDTQYF. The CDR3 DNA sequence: TGTGCCAGCAGCTCCGGGGGGAGGGGAGACGGGACAGATACGCAGTATTTT. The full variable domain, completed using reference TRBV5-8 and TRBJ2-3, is EAGVTQSPTHLIKTRGQQATLRCSPISGHTSVYWYQQALGLGLQFLLWYDEGEERNRGNFPPRFSGRQFPNYSSELNVNALELEDSALYLCASSSGGRGDGTDTQYFGPGTRLTVL.

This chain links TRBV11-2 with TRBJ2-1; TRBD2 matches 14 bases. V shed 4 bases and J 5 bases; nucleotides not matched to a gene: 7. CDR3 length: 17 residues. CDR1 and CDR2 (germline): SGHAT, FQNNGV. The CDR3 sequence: CASSSTSGRAPNNEQFF. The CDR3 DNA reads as TGTGCCAGCAGCTCGACTAGCGGGAGGGCCCCAAACAATGAGCAGTTCTTC.

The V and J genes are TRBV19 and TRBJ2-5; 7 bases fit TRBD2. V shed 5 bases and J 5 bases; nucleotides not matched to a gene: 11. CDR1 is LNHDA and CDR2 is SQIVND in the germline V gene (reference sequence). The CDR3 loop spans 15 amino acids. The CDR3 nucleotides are TGTGCCAGTAGTCCTCGTTCGGCGGGGGATGAGACCCAGTACTTC. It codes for CASSPRSAGDETQYF.

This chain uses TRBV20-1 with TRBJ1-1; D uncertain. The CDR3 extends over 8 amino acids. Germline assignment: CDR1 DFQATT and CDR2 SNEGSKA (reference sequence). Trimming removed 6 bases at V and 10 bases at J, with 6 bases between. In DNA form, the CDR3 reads TGCAGTGCCGACTCAGCTTTCTTT. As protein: CSADSAFF.

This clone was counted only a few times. The CDR3 nucleotides read TGTGCCAGCTCACCAGTCGCAGGGAACACCGGGGAGCTGTTTTTT. Protein product: CASSPVAGNTGELFF. The chain uses TRBV18 and TRBJ2-2; D ambiguous. The V end lost 2 bases, the J end lost 1 base, and 8 bases lay between the germline ends. In germline, CDR1 is KGHSH, CDR2 LQKENI. The CDR3 is 15 residues long.

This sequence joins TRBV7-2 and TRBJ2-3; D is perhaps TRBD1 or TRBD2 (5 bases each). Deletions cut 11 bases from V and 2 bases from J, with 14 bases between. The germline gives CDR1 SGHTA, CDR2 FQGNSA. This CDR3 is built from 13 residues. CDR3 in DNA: TGTGCCGTATCGGGGCCCCTCACAGATACGCAGTATTTT. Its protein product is CAVSGPLTDTQYF.

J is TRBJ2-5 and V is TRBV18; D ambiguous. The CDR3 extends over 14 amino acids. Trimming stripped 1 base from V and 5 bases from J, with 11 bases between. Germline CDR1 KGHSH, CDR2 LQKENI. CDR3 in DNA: TGTGCCAGCTCACCACAGTTCGGTATGGAGACCCAGTACTTC. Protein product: CASSPQFGMETQYF.

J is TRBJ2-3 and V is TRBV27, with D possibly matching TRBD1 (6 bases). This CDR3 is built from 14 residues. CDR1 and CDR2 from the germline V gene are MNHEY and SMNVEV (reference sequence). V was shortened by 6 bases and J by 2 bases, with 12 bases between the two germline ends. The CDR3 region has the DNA TGTGCCAGCAGATCAGGACAGTTCACAGATACGCAGTATTTT. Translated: CASRSGQFTDTQYF.

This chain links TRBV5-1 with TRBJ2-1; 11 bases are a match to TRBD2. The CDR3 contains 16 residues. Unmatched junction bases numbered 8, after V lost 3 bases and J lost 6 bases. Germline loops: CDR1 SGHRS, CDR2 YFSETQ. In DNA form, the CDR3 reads TGCGCCAGCAGCTCGGGGGTGACTAGCGGGACCAATGAGCAGTTCTTC. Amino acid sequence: CASSSGVTSGTNEQFF. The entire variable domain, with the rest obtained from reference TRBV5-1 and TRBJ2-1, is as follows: KAGVTQTPRYLIKTRGQQVTLSCSPISGHRSVSWYQQTPGQGLQFLFEYFSETQRNKGNFPGRFSGRQFSNSRSEMNVSTLELGDSALYLCASSSGVTSGTNEQFFGPGTRLTVL.

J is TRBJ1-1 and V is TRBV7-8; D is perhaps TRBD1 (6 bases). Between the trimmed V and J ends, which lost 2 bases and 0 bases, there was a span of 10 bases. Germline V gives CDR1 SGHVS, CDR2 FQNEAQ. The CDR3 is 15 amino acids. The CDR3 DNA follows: TGTGCCAGCAGCTTATCTGGGGGCCTGAACACTGAAGCTTTCTTT. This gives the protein CASSLSGGLNTEAFF.

The CDR3 region has the DNA TGTGCCAGCAGCCCCTTTTCGCGGTCCTACAATGAGCAGTTCTTC. Amino acid sequence: CASSPFSRSYNEQFF. The chain joins TRBV7-2 to TRBJ2-1; D not resolved. Per the germline V gene, CDR1 is SGHTA and CDR2 is FQGNSA. V was shortened by 5 bases and J by 1 base, with 12 bases between the two germline ends. The CDR3 is 15 residues long.

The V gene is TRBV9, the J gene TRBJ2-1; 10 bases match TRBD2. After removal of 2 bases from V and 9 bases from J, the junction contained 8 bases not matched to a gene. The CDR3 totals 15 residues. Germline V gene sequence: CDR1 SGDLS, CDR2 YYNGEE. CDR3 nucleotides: TGTGCCAGCAGCGTTAGCCCCCAGCGGGGGGGTGAGCAGTTCTTC. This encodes CASSVSPQRGGEQFF.

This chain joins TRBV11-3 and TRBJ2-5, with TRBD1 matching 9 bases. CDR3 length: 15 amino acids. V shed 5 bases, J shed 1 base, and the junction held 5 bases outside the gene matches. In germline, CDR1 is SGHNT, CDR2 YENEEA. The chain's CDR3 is CASSRGQGSQETQYF. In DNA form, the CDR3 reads TGTGCCAGCAGCCGGGGACAGGGTTCCCAAGAGACCCAGTACTTC.

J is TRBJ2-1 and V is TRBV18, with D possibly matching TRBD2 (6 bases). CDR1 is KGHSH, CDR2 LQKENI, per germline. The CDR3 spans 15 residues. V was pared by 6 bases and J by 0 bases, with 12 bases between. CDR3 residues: CASSPGLSSYNEQFF. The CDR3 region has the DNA TGTGCCAGCTCCCCGGGACTTAGCTCCTACAATGAGCAGTTCTTC.